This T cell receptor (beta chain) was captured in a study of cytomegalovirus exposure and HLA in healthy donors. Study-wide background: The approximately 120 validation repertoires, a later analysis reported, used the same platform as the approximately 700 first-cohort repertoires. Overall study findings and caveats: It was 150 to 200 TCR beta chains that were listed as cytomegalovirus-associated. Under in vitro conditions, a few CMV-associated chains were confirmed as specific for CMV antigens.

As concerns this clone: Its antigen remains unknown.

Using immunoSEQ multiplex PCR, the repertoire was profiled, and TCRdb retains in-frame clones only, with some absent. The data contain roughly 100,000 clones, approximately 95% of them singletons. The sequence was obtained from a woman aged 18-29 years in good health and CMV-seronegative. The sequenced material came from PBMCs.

The CDR3 nucleotides are TGCGCCAGCAGCCAAGAAATCGGGTCTAGCTATGGCTACACCTTC. Protein: CASSQEIGSSYGYTF. This rearrangement joins TRBV4-1 to TRBJ1-2; D not resolved. CDR3 size: 15 residues. CDR1 is MGHRA, CDR2 YSYEKL, per germline. V lost 0 bases and J 4 bases, leaving 12 bases between the germline ends.